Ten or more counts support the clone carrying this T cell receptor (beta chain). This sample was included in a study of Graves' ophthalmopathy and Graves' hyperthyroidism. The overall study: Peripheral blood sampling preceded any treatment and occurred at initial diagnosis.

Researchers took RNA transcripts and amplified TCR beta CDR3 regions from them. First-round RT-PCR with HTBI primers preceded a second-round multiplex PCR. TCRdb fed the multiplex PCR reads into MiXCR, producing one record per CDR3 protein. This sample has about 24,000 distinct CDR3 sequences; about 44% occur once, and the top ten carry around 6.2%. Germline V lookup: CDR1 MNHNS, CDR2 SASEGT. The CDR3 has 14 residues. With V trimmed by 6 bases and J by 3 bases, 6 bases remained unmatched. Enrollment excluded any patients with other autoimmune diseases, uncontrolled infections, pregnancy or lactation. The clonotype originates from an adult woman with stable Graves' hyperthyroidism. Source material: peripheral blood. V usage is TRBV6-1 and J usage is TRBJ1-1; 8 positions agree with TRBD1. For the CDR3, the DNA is TGTGCCAGCAGCATGGGACAGGTTTACACTGAAGCTTTCTTT. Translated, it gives CASSMGQVYTEAFF.